This T cell receptor beta chain was captured by sequencing in a study of spatial heterogeneity in lung cancer. Turning to the study itself: The study consistently detected more beta-chain than alpha-chain sequences. On average, each unique TCR and UMI combination appeared more than ten times in raw reads.

This clonotype has at least ten counts. The time point here: sample taken at primary tumor resection. Sequencing covered unsorted whole RNA taken from tumor, nontumor lung or frozen PBMC. The donors were 72 patients with non-small cell lung cancer that was early-stage and untreated. Carried by each TCR cDNA molecule was a unique molecular identifier. MiXCR, applied by TCRdb to the 5' RACE reads, yields one record per CDR3 protein. Among around 87,000 distinct CDR3 sequences listed, roughly 12% were seen once. The CDR3 spans 13 residues. CDR1 MNHEY and CDR2 SVGAGI come from the germline V gene. The V end lost 2 bases, the J end lost 4 bases, and 5 bases lay between the germline ends.

The source was PBMCs, collected at surgery. The V call is TRBV6-5, the J call TRBJ2-2; no clear D gene. The TCR was taken from a male donor with early-stage non-small cell lung cancer. The DNA for the CDR3 is TGTGCCAGCAGTTACGTGGGCACCGGGGAGCTGTTTTTT. This codes for CASSYVGTGELFF.